The clone carrying this TCR beta chain was seen once. The sample comes from a study of control samples from healthy donors and cancer patients. Losses at the gene ends were 8 bases for V and 8 bases for J; bases not matched to a gene: 10. CDR1 KGHSH and CDR2 LQKENI come from the germline V gene. The CDR3 is made up of 15 amino acids. The data were produced by immunoSEQ multiplex PCR, yet TCRdb's version contains in-frame clones alone and is incomplete. The data contain about 160,000 clones, 96% of them singletons. The source is a woman aged 25 to 39 in good health. Sample: blood. V gene TRBV18 combines with J gene TRBJ1-6, with 9 bases fitting TRBD1. The CDR3, as DNA: TGTGCCAGCAAAACCGCGGACAGGGGATATTCACCCCTCCACTTT. Translated: CASKTADRGYSPLHF.